These 22 T cell receptor beta chains were sequenced from one sample in a study of shared clonotypes between healthy human individuals. The method was immunoSEQ multiplex PCR; TCRdb's version includes in-frame clones alone and lacks a portion of them. The sample has fewer than 500,000 clones, nearly 80% seen once. Sequenced sample: PBMCs. Receptors originate from a woman in her thirties or forties in good health. Some clones in this sample may be carry-over from other donors' samples.

The chain couples TRBV5-1 to TRBJ1-4; D unclear. V dropped 0 bases and J dropped 7 bases, with 7 bases sitting between them. Germline-derived CDR1 and CDR2 are SGHRS and YFSETQ. The CDR3 loop spans 13 amino acids. The CDR3 protein is CASSLGVSEKLFF. The DNA of the CDR3 is TGCGCCAGCAGCTTGGGGGTATCTGAAAAACTGTTTTTT.

A few counts support this clone. The CDR3 DNA sequence: TGTGCCAGTAGTATAGACAGAAACTATGGCTACACCTTC. Translated, it gives CASSIDRNYGYTF. The chain joins TRBV19 to TRBJ1-2; D is unclear. The CDR3 has 13 residues. Trimming stripped 0 bases from V and 2 bases from J, with 4 bases between. Germline-derived CDR1 and CDR2 are LNHDA and SQIVND (reference sequence).

The genes are TRBV11-3 and TRBJ2-7, with a possible D match to TRBD2 (5 bases). Trimming stripped 3 bases from V and 9 bases from J, with 15 bases between. This CDR3 is 13 amino acids long. CDR1 is SGHNT, CDR2 YENEEA, per germline. CDR3 bases: TGTGCCAGCAGCTTTGATCGGACGGCGGGGCAGTACTTC. Residues: CASSFDRTAGQYF.

This clone was seen once. V and J are TRBV5-1 and TRBJ2-7; no definite D call. In germline, CDR1 is SGHRS, CDR2 YFSETQ. The CDR3 has 14 amino acids. Deletions cut 2 bases from V and 0 bases from J, with 9 bases between. The CDR3 sequence: CASSFSGNSYEQYF. In nucleotides, the CDR3 is TGCGCCAGCAGCTTTAGTGGAAACTCCTACGAGCAGTACTTC.

This sequence joins TRBV5-8 and TRBJ2-7; D gene unclear. V was clipped by 1 base and J by 0 bases, with 11 bases between them. Germline CDR1 reads SGHTS; CDR2 reads YDEGEE. The CDR3 has 15 residues. The CDR3 loop reads CASSLQPYLSYEQYF. CDR3 sequence (DNA): TGTGCCAGCAGCTTGCAGCCGTATCTCTCCTACGAGCAGTACTTC.

The chain recombines TRBV6-5 with TRBJ1-4; D might be TRBD1 (6 bases). The germline V and J ends were trimmed by 6 bases and 8 bases, with 19 bases remaining between them. This CDR3 is built from 15 residues. Germline V gene data show CDR1 as MNHEY and CDR2 as SVGAGI. DNA of the CDR3: TGTGCCAGCAGGGGGGCAATTGTGGGGTCAGAAAAACTGTTTTTT. This gives the protein CASRGAIVGSEKLFF.

The chain links TRBV6-1 to TRBJ1-5; 7 nucleotides line up with TRBD1. Unmatched junction bases numbered 10, after V lost 2 bases and J lost 9 bases. CDR3 length: 15 amino acids. Germline CDR1 reads MNHNS; CDR2 reads SASEGT. The CDR3 here is CASSEHAGGRGPQHF. CDR3 in DNA: TGTGCCAGCAGTGAACATGCAGGGGGGAGGGGGCCCCAGCATTTT.

The chain has TRBV28 and TRBJ1-4; D perhaps matches TRBD1 (6 bases). The V gene's germline CDR1 is MDHEN and CDR2 SYDVKM. The V and J ends lost 5 bases and 8 bases respectively, with 21 bases between them. This CDR3 has 16 amino acids. The CDR3 spells CASSDPSWGAGEKLFF. The CDR3 bases are TGTGCCAGCAGTGACCCCTCTTGGGGGGCAGGGGAAAAACTGTTTTTT.

This clone was observed many times. This sequence joins TRBV10-2 and TRBJ2-1, with 7 bases matching TRBD2. Germline V CDR1 and CDR2: WSHSY, SAAADI. J lost 3 bases, V lost 1 base, and 3 bases had no gene match. This CDR3 is 15 amino acids long. The CDR3 DNA reads TGCGCCAGCAGTGAGTGGCTAGCGGACTACAATGAGCAGTTCTTC. Its protein is CASSEWLADYNEQFF.

V usage is TRBV7-9 and J usage is TRBJ2-1; 9 bases are a match to TRBD2. The length of the CDR3 is 18 residues. The germline V gene has CDR1 SEHNR and CDR2 FQNEAQ (reference sequence). Trimming removed 5 bases from V and 3 bases from J; junction bases left unmatched: 14. For the CDR3, the DNA is TGTGCCAGCAGCCCAACGTTGGGGCTAGCGGGAAACTACAATGAGCAGTTCTTC. This codes for CASSPTLGLAGNYNEQFF.

The CDR3 protein is CASSMTVNPSEAFF. In nucleotides, the CDR3 is TGTGCCAGTAGTATGACGGTGAACCCCAGTGAAGCTTTCTTT. The chain has TRBV19 and TRBJ1-1; D is uncertain. Germline lookup yields CDR1 LNHDA and CDR2 SQIVND (reference sequence). The CDR3 consists of 14 residues. With 3 bases removed from V and 7 bases from J, the gap between germline ends came to 15 bases.

V is TRBV5-1 and J is TRBJ1-3; D not resolved. Trimming pared 6 bases from V and 3 bases from J, leaving 13 bases between. Germline CDR1 is SGHRS and CDR2 is YFSETQ. This CDR3 has 14 amino acids. The CDR3 loop is CASMLSGVGNTIYF. The CDR3 DNA reads TGCGCCAGCATGCTAAGCGGGGTTGGAAACACCATATATTTT.

This chain joins TRBV11-3 and TRBJ2-7; D uncertain. The V end lost 5 bases, the J end lost 6 bases, and 8 bases lay between the germline ends. There are 11 residues in the CDR3. Germline V gene sequence: CDR1 SGHNT, CDR2 YENEEA. Here the CDR3 DNA reads TGTGCCAGCAGCAAGGGTGGCGAGCAGTACTTC. Amino acids: CASSKGGEQYF.

V usage is TRBV2 and J usage is TRBJ2-7; no firm D call. The germline CDR1 and CDR2 sequences are SNHLY and FYNNEI. V lost 4 bases and J lost 2, with 9 bases in between. This CDR3 is 13 amino acids long. CDR3 bases: TGTGCCAGCAGTGGTGATCCTACCTACGAGCAGTACTTC. Protein sequence: CASSGDPTYEQYF.

In the case of this clone: The sample holds other DNA sequences that translate to the same CDR3. The chain combines TRBV7-9 with TRBJ1-2; D not certain. The V end was cut by 1 base, the J end by 2 bases, with 5 bases between. Germline V gives CDR1 SEHNR, CDR2 FQNEAQ (reference sequence). This CDR3 has 13 residues. The CDR3 spells CASSLGVNYGYTF. The CDR3 DNA sequence: TGTGCCAGCAGCTTAGGGGTGAACTATGGCTACACCTTC.

This clone occurred a few times. The rearrangement links TRBV6-5 to TRBJ1-2, with D possibly matching TRBD1 (5 bases). Trimming took off 9 bases at V and 7 bases at J, with 12 bases between the two ends. The V gene's germline CDR1 is MNHEY and CDR2 SVGAGI. The length of the CDR3 is 11 residues. CDR3 in DNA: TGTGCCAGTCGCCAGGGCGGTGGCTACACCTTC. Translating it yields CASRQGGGYTF.

This chain uses TRBV5-5 with TRBJ1-5, with D unclear. Trimming took 4 bases from V and 0 from J, leaving 8 bases between them. Germline assignment: CDR1 SGHKS and CDR2 YYEKEE (reference sequence). CDR3 length equals 14 residues. The CDR3 sequence is CASSNQSSNQPQHF. In nucleotides, the CDR3 is TGTGCCAGCAGCAACCAGTCTAGCAATCAGCCCCAGCATTTT.

This chain joins TRBV7-3 and TRBJ2-7; 7 bases fit TRBD1. The CDR3 runs 15 residues. V dropped 5 bases and J dropped 4; count of bases not matched to a gene: 11. Germline V gene data show CDR1 as SGHTA and CDR2 as FQGTGA. CDR3 region: CASSTNRDSLYEQYF. The CDR3 DNA reads as TGTGCCAGCAGCACAAATAGGGACAGCCTGTACGAGCAGTACTTC.

V and J are TRBV2 and TRBJ2-1, with D perhaps TRBD2 (5 bases). The V end was cut by 7 bases, the J end by 8 bases, with 15 bases between. This CDR3 is 13 amino acids long. The germline CDR1 and CDR2 sequences are SNHLY and FYNNEI. The DNA of the CDR3 is TGTGCCAGCACCGGGGAAGCTTGGGATGAGCAGTTCTTC. This gives the protein CASTGEAWDEQFF. Full variable domain (rest looked up from reference TRBV2 and TRBJ2-1): EPEVTQTPSHQVTQMGQEVILRCVPISNHLYFYWYRQILGQKVEFLVSFYNNEISEKSEIFDDQFSVERPDGSNFTLKIRSTKLEDSAMYFCASTGEAWDEQFFGPGTRLTVL.

The table lists this clone with a few counts. The rearrangement links TRBV2 to TRBJ2-3; TRBD2 agrees at 13 bases. V lost 8 bases to trimming and J lost 8 bases; unmatched junction nucleotides: 7. Germline V gene data show CDR1 as SNHLY and CDR2 as FYNNEI. The CDR3 runs 14 residues. In nucleotides, the CDR3 is TGTGCCAGCCAACGACTAGCGGGAGGTAGTACGCAGTATTTT. Its protein product is CASQRLAGGSTQYF. Using reference TRBV2 and TRBJ2-3 for the parts outside the CDR3, the full variable domain is EPEVTQTPSHQVTQMGQEVILRCVPISNHLYFYWYRQILGQKVEFLVSFYNNEISEKSEIFDDQFSVERPDGSNFTLKIRSTKLEDSAMYFCASQRLAGGSTQYFGPGTRLTVL.

About this clone itself: This clone may be a read error of a much larger clone one base away. Other DNA sequences in this specimen translate into the identical CDR3. The rearrangement uses TRBV7-8 and TRBJ2-5, with D uncertain. This CDR3 has 13 residues. The germline V gene has CDR1 SGHVS and CDR2 FQNEAQ. Trimming removed 0 bases at V and 5 bases at J, with 7 bases between. DNA for the CDR3: TGTGCCAGCAGCTTAGCGGGTGTGGAGACCCAGTACTTC. Protein: CASSLAGVETQYF.

This chain joins TRBV4-1 and TRBJ2-5; D possibly corresponds to TRBD1 (6 bases). Trimming removed 1 base from V and 3 bases from J, with 6 bases in between. Germline CDR1 MGHRA, CDR2 YSYEKL. This CDR3 contains 13 residues. The CDR3 coding sequence is TGCGCCAGCAGCCAAGGGGACAAAGAGACCCAGTACTTC. As protein: CASSQGDKETQYF.